What follows are 28 T cell receptor beta chains derived from one specimen sequenced in a study of OX40 agonist ivuxolimab in advanced cancers. Clones were sequenced by immunoSEQ multiplex PCR, and TCRdb holds only the in-frame ones, with some missing. The sample has some 46,000 clones; around 90% are singletons. The sample here was CD4+ or CD8+ T cells sorted from blood, taken in a trial of the OX40 agonist ivuxolimab. The origin of the receptors is an adult with an advanced solid tumor such as melanoma, head and neck, liver or kidney cancer.

This chain links TRBV5-4 with TRBJ2-1; no definite D call. The V gene's germline CDR1 is SGHNT and CDR2 YYREEE (reference sequence). V dropped 1 base and J dropped 6 bases, with 14 bases sitting between them. The CDR3 is 15 amino acids. CDR3 in amino acids: CASSLNPSRLNEQFF. As DNA, the CDR3 is TGTGCCAGCAGCTTGAACCCTTCCCGGCTCAATGAGCAGTTCTTC.

CDR3 sequence reads: CARSLALSRPNTGELFF. The DNA of the CDR3 is TGTGCCAGAAGCTTGGCTTTGTCCAGACCGAACACCGGGGAGCTGTTTTTT. V is TRBV5-3 and J is TRBJ2-2; D is ambiguous. TRBV5-3 is filed as an ORF, its function uncertain. This CDR3 contains 17 residues. Trimming left V 0 bases short and J 0 bases short, with 12 bases between.

In this sample, this clone turned up a few times. DNA of the CDR3: TGTGCCAGCAGCCCAGGCGGCTTTTTCCCCCAGCATTTT. Its protein is CASSPGGFFPQHF. The chain has TRBV2 and TRBJ1-5; D gene uncertain. V gave up 6 bases and J gave up 10 bases, with 16 bases separating them. The CDR3 covers 13 residues. Per germline, CDR1 SNHLY and CDR2 FYNNEI.

The chain links TRBV4-2 to TRBJ2-2; no clear D. Germline V gene data show CDR1 as LGHNA and CDR2 as YNFKEQ. This CDR3 has 12 residues. Trimming stripped 3 bases from V and 1 base from J, with 0 bases between. The CDR3 nucleotides are TGTGCCAGCAGCCAGAACACCGGGGAGCTGTTTTTT. This encodes CASSQNTGELFF.

The J gene is TRBJ2-2, the V gene TRBV6-6, with 7 bases lining up with TRBD1. The V and J ends lost 2 bases and 9 bases, in that order; junction bases with no gene match: 9. The germline CDR1 and CDR2 sequences are MNHNY and SVGAGI (reference sequence). CDR3 length: 15 residues. CDR3 nucleotide sequence: TGTGCCAGCAGTTACGTTGTAGGGGGCTCTTGGGAGCTGTTTTTT. Protein: CASSYVVGGSWELFF.

The chain joins TRBV9 to TRBJ1-2; D remains ambiguous. From germline, CDR1 is SGDLS and CDR2 YYNGEE. Trimming stripped 4 bases from V and 8 bases from J, with 21 bases between. The CDR3 has 15 amino acids. CDR3 sequence: CASSSLSKPGGGYTF. CDR3 coding DNA: TGTGCCAGCAGCAGCCTATCAAAACCCGGTGGAGGCTACACCTTC.

The CDR3 is CASSYGAPGELFF. In nucleotides, the CDR3 is TGTGCCAGCAGTTACGGTGCGCCCGGGGAGCTGTTTTTT. This rearrangement joins TRBV6-5 to TRBJ2-2; D uncertain. The CDR3 loop spans 13 amino acids. CDR1 is MNHEY, CDR2 SVGAGI, per germline. V was pared by 2 bases and J by 6 bases, with 7 bases between.

V is TRBV28 and J is TRBJ2-7, with 7 bases matching TRBD1. Germline V CDR1 and CDR2: MDHEN, SYDVKM. The CDR3 has 14 residues. J was trimmed by 2 bases and V by 3 bases; bases with no gene match: 4. The CDR3, as DNA: TGTGCCAGCAGTTTGGGGCAGGGGGCCTACGAGCAGTACGTC. Amino acids: CASSLGQGAYEQYV.

The chain employs TRBV19 and TRBJ2-7, with D tentatively TRBD1 (6 bases). The CDR3 runs 15 residues. Deletions cut 3 bases from V and 0 bases from J, with 12 bases between. CDR1 is LNHDA and CDR2 is SQIVND in the germline V gene (reference sequence). In DNA, the CDR3 is TGTGCCAGTAGTATGGGGGCAGATCCCTCCTACGAGCAGTACTTC. Its protein is CASSMGADPSYEQYF.

The rearrangement links TRBV10-1 to TRBJ1-1; D unresolved. V lost 2 bases and J 11 bases, leaving 12 bases between the germline ends. The CDR3 is made up of 12 amino acids. Germline V gene data show CDR1 as WNHNN and CDR2 as SYGVQD (reference sequence). CDR3 region: CASSEPQSRAFF. CDR3 DNA sequence: TGCGCCAGCAGTGAGCCCCAGTCCCGGGCTTTCTTT.

This clone was counted once. The genes are TRBV2 and TRBJ1-1; 7 bases fit TRBD1. Germline values: CDR1 SNHLY, CDR2 FYNNEI. The CDR3 runs 14 residues. V shed 6 bases and J 3 bases; nucleotides not matched to a gene: 7. The CDR3 sequence: CASRATGEYTEAFF. DNA of the CDR3: TGTGCCAGCAGGGCAACAGGGGAGTACACTGAAGCTTTCTTT.

V and J are TRBV27 and TRBJ2-7; 7 bases map to TRBD1. Germline V gene sequence: CDR1 MNHEY, CDR2 SMNVEV (reference sequence). The CDR3 covers 15 residues. Germline trimming cut 6 bases from V and 0 bases from J; bases unmatched to any gene: 8. In DNA, the CDR3 is TGTGCCAGCAGCCCGGGACAGAGGAGCTCCTACGAGCAGTACTTC. Its protein is CASSPGQRSSYEQYF.

V and J are TRBV5-5 and TRBJ2-2, with 12 bases lining up with TRBD1. From germline, CDR1 is SGHKS and CDR2 YYEKEE (reference sequence). V gave up 2 bases and J gave up 4 bases; unmatched junction bases: 6. The CDR3 consists of 17 residues. The CDR3 loop is CASSLGPGQGATGELFF. The DNA of the CDR3 is TGTGCCAGCAGCTTAGGTCCGGGACAGGGGGCCACCGGGGAGCTGTTTTTT.

This clone was recorded only once. V is TRBV28 and J is TRBJ1-6; 9 bases are a match to TRBD1. J was trimmed by 7 bases and V by 10 bases; bases with no gene match: 5. Germline lookup yields CDR1 MDHEN and CDR2 SYDVKM. This CDR3 is 13 amino acids long. In DNA, the CDR3 is TGTGCCACCCGTGGGACAGGGAATTCACCCCTCCACTTT. Translated: CATRGTGNSPLHF.

The chain is built from TRBV30 and TRBJ2-7; D call uncertain. The germline V gene encodes CDR1 GTSNPN and CDR2 SVGIG (reference sequence). The CDR3 length is 13 residues. The V and J ends lost 4 bases and 0 bases respectively, with 10 bases between them. CDR3 region: CAWTRETSYEQYF. The CDR3, as DNA: TGTGCCTGGACCCGAGAGACCTCCTACGAGCAGTACTTC.

The V call is TRBV5-1, the J call TRBJ2-2; 9 nucleotides align to TRBD2. CDR3 length: 18 amino acids. Germline lookup yields CDR1 SGHRS and CDR2 YFSETQ. With 4 bases clipped from V and 1 base from J, the junction kept 11 bases outside the gene matches. CDR3 region: CASSPGVAGVRNTGELFF. The DNA of the CDR3 is TGCGCCAGCAGCCCCGGGGTAGCGGGGGTCCGGAACACCGGGGAGCTGTTTTTT.

The chain employs TRBV2 and TRBJ2-5; TRBD2 agrees at 7 bases. The CDR3 consists of 12 residues. Germline values: CDR1 SNHLY, CDR2 FYNNEI. The junction had 3 bases not matched to a gene; V was cut back by 8 bases and J by 3 bases. CDR3 nucleotide sequence: TGTGCCAGCGGGAGGGGAGAAGAGACCCAGTACTTC. This codes for CASGRGEETQYF.

This sequence joins TRBV7-3 and TRBJ2-5; perhaps D is TRBD1 or TRBD2 (5 bases each). With 10 bases removed from V and 9 bases from J, the gap between germline ends came to 21 bases. Germline CDR1 SGHTA, CDR2 FQGTGA. CDR3 size: 13 residues. The CDR3 nucleotides read TGTGCCACCACTCAGAACTGGGACGCAGCCCAGTACTTC. Its translation is CATTQNWDAAQYF.

The chain links TRBV19 to TRBJ2-2, with a weak D call TRBD1 (6 bases). V gave up 3 bases and J gave up 1 base, with 12 bases separating them. CDR3 length: 16 residues. CDR1 LNHDA and CDR2 SQIVND come from the germline V gene (reference sequence). In DNA, the CDR3 is TGTGCCAGTAGTATCGATCTGGGACAGAACACCGGGGAGCTGTTTTTT. It codes for CASSIDLGQNTGELFF. Looking up the rest from reference TRBV19 and TRBJ2-2 gives the full variable domain: DGGITQSPKYLFRKEGQNVTLSCEQNLNHDAMYWYRQDPGQGLRLIYYSQIVNDFQKGDIAEGYSVSREKKESFPLTVTSAQKNPTAFYLCASSIDLGQNTGELFFGEGSRLTVL.

This clone was detected once. The chain combines TRBV7-2 with TRBJ1-6; no clear D gene. The CDR3 covers 15 residues. The germline V gene encodes CDR1 SGHTA and CDR2 FQGNSA. V was pared by 1 base and J by 4 bases, with 8 bases between. The CDR3, as DNA: TGTGCCAGCAGCTTAGAACTCTTTTATAATTCACCCCTCCACTTT. It codes for CASSLELFYNSPLHF. The full variable domain, with the rest looked up from reference TRBV7-2 and TRBJ1-6, is GAGVSQSPSNKVTEKGKDVELRCDPISGHTALYWYRQSLGQGLEFLIYFQGNSAPDKSGLPSDRFSAERTGGSVSTLTIQRTQQEDSAVYLCASSLELFYNSPLHFGNGTRLTVT.

Comment on this clone: Other DNA sequences in this specimen translate into the identical CDR3. The chain is built from TRBV6-5 and TRBJ2-2, with no clear D. V gave up 5 bases and J gave up 2 bases, with 3 bases separating them. CDR1 is MNHEY, CDR2 SVGAGI, per germline. This CDR3 is built from 12 residues. The CDR3 DNA reads as TGTGCCAGCAGTACCAACACCGGGGAGCTGTTTTTT. Translation gives CASSTNTGELFF.

The J gene is TRBJ1-5, the V gene TRBV19; D possibly corresponds to TRBD1 (5 bases). The V gene's germline CDR1 is LNHDA and CDR2 SQIVND (reference sequence). V was trimmed by 6 bases and J by 2 bases, leaving 17 bases between them. CDR3 size: 16 residues. The CDR3 DNA follows: TGTGCCAGTAGGGTAACCTCACAGGAGGGCAATCAGCCCCAGCATTTT. This encodes CASRVTSQEGNQPQHF. The variable domain in full, completed from reference TRBV19 and TRBJ1-5, reads DGGITQSPKYLFRKEGQNVTLSCEQNLNHDAMYWYRQDPGQGLRLIYYSQIVNDFQKGDIAEGYSVSREKKESFPLTVTSAQKNPTAFYLCASRVTSQEGNQPQHFGDGTRLSIL.

V usage is TRBV27 and J usage is TRBJ2-7, with TRBD2 matching 8 bases. V was pared by 5 bases and J by 3 bases, with 6 bases of the junction left unmatched. CDR3 size: 14 residues. From germline, CDR1 is MNHEY and CDR2 SMNVEV (reference sequence). The CDR3 loop reads CASSPVAGSYEQYF. CDR3 in DNA: TGTGCCAGCAGTCCAGTAGCGGGGAGCTACGAGCAGTACTTC.

This clone occurred a few times. The rearrangement uses TRBV5-8 and TRBJ1-5, with 7 nucleotides matching TRBD1. The CDR3 is made up of 14 amino acids. Germline CDR1 SGHTS, CDR2 YDEGEE. Losses at the gene ends were 4 bases for V and 3 bases for J; bases not matched to a gene: 4. The CDR3 DNA sequence: TGTGCCAGCAGCGGGAGGGGGCCCAATCAGCCCCAGCATTTT. Translating it yields CASSGRGPNQPQHF.

This CDR3 is CASSPRDRPGWGQFF. The DNA of the CDR3 is TGTGCCAGCAGTCCCAGGGACCGCCCTGGATGGGGGCAGTTCTTC. The chain is built from TRBV28 and TRBJ2-1; possibly TRBD1 or TRBD2 for D (5 bases each). V was shortened by 5 bases and J by 12 bases, with 23 bases between the two germline ends. Germline values: CDR1 MDHEN, CDR2 SYDVKM. This CDR3 is 15 amino acids long.

The J gene is TRBJ2-5, the V gene TRBV5-1; D possibly matches TRBD1 or TRBD2 (5 bases each). The end of the DNA aligns better with TRBJ2-7, so the J call may be wrong. Germline V CDR1 and CDR2: SGHRS, YFSETQ. The CDR3 length is 12 residues. The CDR3 protein is CASRQEAYEQYF. The CDR3 DNA reads TGCGCCAGCAGACAGGAGGCCTACGAGCAGTACTTC.

In this sample, this clone turned up a few times. The rearrangement joins TRBV27 to TRBJ2-2; no firm D call. Germline assignment: CDR1 MNHEY and CDR2 SMNVEV (reference sequence). The germline V and J ends were trimmed by 2 bases and 3 bases, with 7 bases remaining between them. This CDR3 region has 14 residues. This chain's CDR3 is CASSLGGYTGELFF. For the CDR3, the DNA is TGTGCCAGCAGTTTAGGCGGATACACCGGGGAGCTGTTTTTT.

The genes are TRBV4-1 and TRBJ2-6; D call uncertain. Germline lookup yields CDR1 MGHRA and CDR2 YSYEKL. The CDR3 runs to 13 residues. V was clipped by 1 base and J by 2 bases, with 0 bases between them. CDR3 loop: CASSQAGANVLTF. CDR3 coding DNA: TGCGCCAGCAGCCAAGCTGGGGCCAACGTCCTGACTTTC.